This T cell receptor (beta chain) was identified during a study of cytomegalovirus exposure and HLA in healthy donors. A note on this clone: Its antigen is not known.

Germline values: CDR1 SQVTM, CDR2 ANQGSEA. This CDR3 has 12 residues. J was trimmed by 4 bases and V by 4 bases; bases with no gene match: 1. Sequencing used immunoSEQ multiplex PCR; TCRdb keeps in-frame clones, though not all of them. This sample has 45,000 to 65,000 clones; about 91% occur once, and the top ten carry roughly 15%. Broader study findings: While the bulk of TCR sequences proved rare, some public TCRs turned up in many donors. Cytomegalovirus-associated status was assigned to roughly 160 TCR beta chains. Confirmation in vitro established that a few CMV-associated chains were specific for CMV antigens. Cytomegalovirus status was reportedly diagnosed by the classifier with high sensitivity and specificity.

Source material: PBMCs. This chain connects TRBV29-1 to TRBJ1-1; TRBD1 aligns across 9 bases. The receptor comes from a woman aged 18-35 years in good health and CMV-seronegative. The CDR3 nucleotides read TGCAGCGTTGGACAGGGGGGCACTGAAGCTTTCTTT. Encoded protein: CSVGQGGTEAFF.